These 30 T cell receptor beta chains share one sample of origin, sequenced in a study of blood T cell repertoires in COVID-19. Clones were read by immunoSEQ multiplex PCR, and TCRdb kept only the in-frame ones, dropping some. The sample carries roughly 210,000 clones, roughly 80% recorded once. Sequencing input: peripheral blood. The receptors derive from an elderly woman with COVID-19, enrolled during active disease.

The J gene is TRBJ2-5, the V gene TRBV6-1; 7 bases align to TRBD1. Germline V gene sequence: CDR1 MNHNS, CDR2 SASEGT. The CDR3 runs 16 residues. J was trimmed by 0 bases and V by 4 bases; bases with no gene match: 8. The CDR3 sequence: CASSGLPGTDQETQYF. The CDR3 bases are TGTGCCAGCAGTGGCCTCCCCGGGACAGACCAAGAGACCCAGTACTTC.

The CDR3 bases are TGTGCCAGCAGCTCTAGCGGGGGGGCCGGGACCGGGGAGCTGTTTTTT. Protein sequence: CASSSSGGAGTGELFF. The J gene is TRBJ2-2, the V gene TRBV7-2, with 12 bases aligning to TRBD2. This CDR3 is 16 amino acids long. Looked up from germline, CDR1 is SGHTA and CDR2 is FQGNSA. Trimming cost V 4 bases and J 5 bases; bases outside gene matches: 5.

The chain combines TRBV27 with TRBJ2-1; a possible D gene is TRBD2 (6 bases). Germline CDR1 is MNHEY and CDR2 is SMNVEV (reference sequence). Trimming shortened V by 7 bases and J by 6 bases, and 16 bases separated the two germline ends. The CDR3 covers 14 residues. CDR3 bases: TGTGCCAGCAAGGACGGAGGGTTTGGCAATGAGCAGTTCTTC. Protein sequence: CASKDGGFGNEQFF.

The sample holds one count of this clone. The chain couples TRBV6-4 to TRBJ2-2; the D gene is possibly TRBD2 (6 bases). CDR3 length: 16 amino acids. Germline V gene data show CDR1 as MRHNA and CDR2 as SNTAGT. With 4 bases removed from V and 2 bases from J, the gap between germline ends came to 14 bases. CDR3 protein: CASSALGGTNTGELFF. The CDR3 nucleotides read TGTGCCAGCAGTGCGTTAGGAGGGACCAACACCGGGGAGCTGTTTTTT.

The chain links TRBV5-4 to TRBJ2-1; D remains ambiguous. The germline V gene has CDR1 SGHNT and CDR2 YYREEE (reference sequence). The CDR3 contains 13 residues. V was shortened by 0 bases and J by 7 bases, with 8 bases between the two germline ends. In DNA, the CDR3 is TGTGCCAGCAGCTTGGCCAACGGGAATGAGCAGTTCTTC. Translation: CASSLANGNEQFF.

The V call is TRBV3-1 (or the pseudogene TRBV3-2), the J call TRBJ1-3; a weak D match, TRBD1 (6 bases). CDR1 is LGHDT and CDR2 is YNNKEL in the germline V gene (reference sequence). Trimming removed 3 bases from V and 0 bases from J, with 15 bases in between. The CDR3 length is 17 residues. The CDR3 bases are TGTGCCAGCAGCCACGGACAGTTGAAACACTCTGGAAACACCATATATTTT. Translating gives CASSHGQLKHSGNTIYF.

CDR3 sequence: CASSFGGVNEQFF. DNA for the CDR3: TGTGCCAGCAGCTTTGGCGGGGTCAATGAGCAGTTCTTC. The chain recombines TRBV7-3 with TRBJ2-1, with D perhaps matching TRBD2 (6 bases). The CDR3 runs 13 residues. Trimming left V 3 bases short and J 6 bases short, with 9 bases between. Germline values: CDR1 SGHTA, CDR2 FQGTGA.

Written as DNA, the CDR3 is TGTGCCAGCAGCCCCAGGGGGCCTGGAAACACCATATATTTT. It specifies CASSPRGPGNTIYF. The V call is TRBV7-2, the J call TRBJ1-3; 8 nucleotides agree with TRBD1. The CDR3 is made up of 14 amino acids. Germline V gene sequence: CDR1 SGHTA, CDR2 FQGNSA. V gave up 5 bases and J gave up 2 bases; unmatched junction bases: 2.

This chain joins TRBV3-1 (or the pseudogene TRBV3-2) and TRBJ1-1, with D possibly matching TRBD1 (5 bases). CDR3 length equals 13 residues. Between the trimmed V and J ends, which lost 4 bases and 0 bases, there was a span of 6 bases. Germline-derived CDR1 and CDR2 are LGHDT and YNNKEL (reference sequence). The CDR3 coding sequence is TGTGCCAGCAGCCGACAGATGAACACTGAAGCTTTCTTT. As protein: CASSRQMNTEAFF.

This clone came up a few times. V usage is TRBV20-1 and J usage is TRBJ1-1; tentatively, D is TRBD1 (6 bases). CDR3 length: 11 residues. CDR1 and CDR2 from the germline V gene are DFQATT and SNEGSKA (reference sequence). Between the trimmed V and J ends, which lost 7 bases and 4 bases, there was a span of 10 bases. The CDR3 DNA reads TGCAGTGGGACAGAGGTCACTGAAGCTTTCTTT. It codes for CSGTEVTEAFF.

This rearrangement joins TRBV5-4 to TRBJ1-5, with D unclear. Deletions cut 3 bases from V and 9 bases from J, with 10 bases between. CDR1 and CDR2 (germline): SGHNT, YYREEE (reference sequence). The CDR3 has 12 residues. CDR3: CASSSYSGPQHF. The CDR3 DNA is TGTGCCAGCAGCTCGTACAGTGGGCCCCAGCATTTT.

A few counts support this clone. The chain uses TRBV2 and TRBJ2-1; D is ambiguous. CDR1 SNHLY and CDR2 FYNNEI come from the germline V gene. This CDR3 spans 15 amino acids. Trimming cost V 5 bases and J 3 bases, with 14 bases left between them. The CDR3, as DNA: TGTGCCAGCAGTTTGACTGACCCTAACTACAATGAGCAGTTCTTC. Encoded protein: CASSLTDPNYNEQFF. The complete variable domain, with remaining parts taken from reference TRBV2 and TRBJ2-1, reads EPEVTQTPSHQVTQMGQEVILRCVPISNHLYFYWYRQILGQKVEFLVSFYNNEISEKSEIFDDQFSVERPDGSNFTLKIRSTKLEDSAMYFCASSLTDPNYNEQFFGPGTRLTVL.

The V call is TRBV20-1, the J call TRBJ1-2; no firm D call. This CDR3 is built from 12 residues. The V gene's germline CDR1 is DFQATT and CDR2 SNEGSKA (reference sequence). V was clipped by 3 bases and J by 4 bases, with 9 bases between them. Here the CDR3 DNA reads TGCAGTGCTAGTCGGGGAAGCTATGGCTACACCTTC. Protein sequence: CSASRGSYGYTF.

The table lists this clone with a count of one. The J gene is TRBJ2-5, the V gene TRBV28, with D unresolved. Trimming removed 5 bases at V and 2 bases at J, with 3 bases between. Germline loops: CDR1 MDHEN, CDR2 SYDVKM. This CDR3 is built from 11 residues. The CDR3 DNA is TGTGCCAGCAGTACACAAGAGACCCAGTACTTC. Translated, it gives CASSTQETQYF.

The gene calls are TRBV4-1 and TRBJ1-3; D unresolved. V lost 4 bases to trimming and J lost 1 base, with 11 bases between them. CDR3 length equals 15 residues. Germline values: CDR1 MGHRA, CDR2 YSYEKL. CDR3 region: CASSPTETSGNTIYF. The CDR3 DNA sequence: TGCGCCAGCAGCCCCACTGAGACATCTGGAAACACCATATATTTT.

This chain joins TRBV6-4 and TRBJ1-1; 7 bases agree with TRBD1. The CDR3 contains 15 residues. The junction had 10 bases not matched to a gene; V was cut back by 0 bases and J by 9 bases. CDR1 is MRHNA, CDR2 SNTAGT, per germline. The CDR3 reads CASSDSSSGQIKAFF. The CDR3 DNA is TGTGCCAGCAGTGACTCCTCCTCGGGACAGATTAAAGCTTTCTTT.

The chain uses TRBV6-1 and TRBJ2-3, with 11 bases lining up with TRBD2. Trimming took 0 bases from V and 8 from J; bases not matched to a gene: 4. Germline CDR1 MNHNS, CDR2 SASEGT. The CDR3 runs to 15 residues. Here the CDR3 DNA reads TGTGCCAGCAGTGAAGCTAGCGGGGGGGCGGGTACGCAGTATTTT. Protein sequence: CASSEASGGAGTQYF.

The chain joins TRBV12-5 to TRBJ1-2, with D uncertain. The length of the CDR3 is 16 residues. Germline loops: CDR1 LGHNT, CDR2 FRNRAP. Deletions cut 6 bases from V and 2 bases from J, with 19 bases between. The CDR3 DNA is TGTGCTAGTGGCCAACTTCCGCAGGATTTAAACTATGGCTACACCTTC. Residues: CASGQLPQDLNYGYTF. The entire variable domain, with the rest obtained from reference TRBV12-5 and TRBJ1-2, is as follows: DARVTQTPRHKVTEMGQEVTMRCQPILGHNTVFWYRQTMMQGLELLAYFRNRAPLDDSGMPKDRFSAEMPDATLATLKIQPSEPRDSAVYFCASGQLPQDLNYGYTFGSGTRLTVV.

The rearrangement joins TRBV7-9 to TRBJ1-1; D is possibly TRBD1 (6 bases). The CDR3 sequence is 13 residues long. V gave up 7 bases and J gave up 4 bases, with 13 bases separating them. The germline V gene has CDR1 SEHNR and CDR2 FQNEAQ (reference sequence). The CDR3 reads CASTSRGSTEAFF. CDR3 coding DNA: TGTGCCAGCACGTCCAGGGGCAGCACTGAAGCTTTCTTT.

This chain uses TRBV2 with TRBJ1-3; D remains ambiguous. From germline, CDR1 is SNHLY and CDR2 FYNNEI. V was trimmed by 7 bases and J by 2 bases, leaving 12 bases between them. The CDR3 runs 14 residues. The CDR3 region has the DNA TGTGCCAGCAAGGAGGATTTACCTGGAAACACCATATATTTT. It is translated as CASKEDLPGNTIYF.

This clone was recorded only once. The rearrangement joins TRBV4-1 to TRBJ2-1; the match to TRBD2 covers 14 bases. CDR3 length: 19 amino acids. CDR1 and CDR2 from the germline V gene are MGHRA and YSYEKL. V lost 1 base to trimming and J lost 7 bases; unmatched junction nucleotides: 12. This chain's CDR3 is CASSQVRGGLAGARNEQFF. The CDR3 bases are TGCGCCAGCAGCCAAGTTCGAGGGGGACTAGCGGGGGCTAGAAATGAGCAGTTCTTC.

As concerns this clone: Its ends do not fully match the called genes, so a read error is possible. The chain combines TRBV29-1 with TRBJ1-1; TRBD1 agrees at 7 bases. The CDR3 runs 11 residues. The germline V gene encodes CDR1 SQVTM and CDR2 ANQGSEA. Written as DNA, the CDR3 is TGCAGCGTCGAGGACAGGTCCCATTTGTACTTT. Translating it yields CSVEDRSHLYF.

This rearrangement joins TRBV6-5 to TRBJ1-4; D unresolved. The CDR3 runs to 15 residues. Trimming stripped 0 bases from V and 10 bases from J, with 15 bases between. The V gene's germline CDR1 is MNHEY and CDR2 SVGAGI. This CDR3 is CASSYSTASQAKLFF. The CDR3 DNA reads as TGTGCCAGCAGTTACTCAACAGCCTCCCAGGCAAAACTGTTTTTT.

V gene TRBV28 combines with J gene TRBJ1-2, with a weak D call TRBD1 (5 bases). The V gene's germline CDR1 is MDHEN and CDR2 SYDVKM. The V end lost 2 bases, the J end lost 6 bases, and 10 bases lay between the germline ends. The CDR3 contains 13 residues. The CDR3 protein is CASSLVARDGYTF. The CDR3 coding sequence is TGTGCCAGCAGTTTAGTAGCCAGGGATGGCTACACCTTC.

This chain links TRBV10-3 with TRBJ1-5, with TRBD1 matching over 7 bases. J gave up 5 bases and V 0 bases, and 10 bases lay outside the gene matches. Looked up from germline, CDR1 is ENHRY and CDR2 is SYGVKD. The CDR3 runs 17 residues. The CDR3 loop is CAISESTPGGSHQPQHF. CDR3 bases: TGTGCCATCAGTGAGTCGACTCCAGGGGGAAGTCATCAGCCCCAGCATTTT.

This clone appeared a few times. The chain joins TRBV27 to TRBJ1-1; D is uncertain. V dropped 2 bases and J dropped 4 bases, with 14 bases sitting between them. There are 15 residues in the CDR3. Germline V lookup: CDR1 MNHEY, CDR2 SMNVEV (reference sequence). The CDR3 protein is CASSLVRLTGTEAFF. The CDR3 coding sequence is TGTGCCAGCAGTTTAGTTCGTCTGACGGGCACTGAAGCTTTCTTT.

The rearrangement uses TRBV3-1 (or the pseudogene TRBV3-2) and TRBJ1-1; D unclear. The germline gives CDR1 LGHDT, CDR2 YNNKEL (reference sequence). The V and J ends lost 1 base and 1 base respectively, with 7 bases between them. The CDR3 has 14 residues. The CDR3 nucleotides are TGTGCCAGCAGCCAAGGACACACGAACACTGAAGCTTTCTTT. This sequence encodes CASSQGHTNTEAFF.

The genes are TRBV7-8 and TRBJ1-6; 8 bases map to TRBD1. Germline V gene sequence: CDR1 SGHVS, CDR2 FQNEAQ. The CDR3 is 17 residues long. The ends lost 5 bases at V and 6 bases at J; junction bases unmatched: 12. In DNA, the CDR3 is TGTGCCAGCAGCCCGATTCCAGGGGGCGCAATTAATTCACCCCTCCACTTT. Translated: CASSPIPGGAINSPLHF.

In nucleotides, the CDR3 is TGTGCCAGCAGTGTACAACGTTTGCCCCAGCATTTT. It codes for CASSVQRLPQHF. This chain links TRBV28 with TRBJ1-5, with D hard to call. CDR3 size: 12 residues. CDR1 is MDHEN and CDR2 is SYDVKM in the germline V gene. Trimming cost V 5 bases and J 9 bases, with 11 bases left between them.

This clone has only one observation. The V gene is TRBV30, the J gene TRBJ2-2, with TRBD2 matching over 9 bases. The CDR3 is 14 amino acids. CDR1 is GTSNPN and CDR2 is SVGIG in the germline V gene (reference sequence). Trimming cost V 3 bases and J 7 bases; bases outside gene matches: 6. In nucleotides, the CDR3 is TGTGCCTGGAGACCGCTAGCGGGGATCGGGGAGCTGTTTTTT. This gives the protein CAWRPLAGIGELFF. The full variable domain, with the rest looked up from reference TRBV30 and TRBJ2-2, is SQTIHQWPATLVQPVGSPLSLECTVEGTSNPNLYWYRQAAGRGLQLLFYSVGIGQISSEVPQNLSASRPQDRQFILSSKKLLLSDSGFYLCAWRPLAGIGELFFGEGSRLTVL.